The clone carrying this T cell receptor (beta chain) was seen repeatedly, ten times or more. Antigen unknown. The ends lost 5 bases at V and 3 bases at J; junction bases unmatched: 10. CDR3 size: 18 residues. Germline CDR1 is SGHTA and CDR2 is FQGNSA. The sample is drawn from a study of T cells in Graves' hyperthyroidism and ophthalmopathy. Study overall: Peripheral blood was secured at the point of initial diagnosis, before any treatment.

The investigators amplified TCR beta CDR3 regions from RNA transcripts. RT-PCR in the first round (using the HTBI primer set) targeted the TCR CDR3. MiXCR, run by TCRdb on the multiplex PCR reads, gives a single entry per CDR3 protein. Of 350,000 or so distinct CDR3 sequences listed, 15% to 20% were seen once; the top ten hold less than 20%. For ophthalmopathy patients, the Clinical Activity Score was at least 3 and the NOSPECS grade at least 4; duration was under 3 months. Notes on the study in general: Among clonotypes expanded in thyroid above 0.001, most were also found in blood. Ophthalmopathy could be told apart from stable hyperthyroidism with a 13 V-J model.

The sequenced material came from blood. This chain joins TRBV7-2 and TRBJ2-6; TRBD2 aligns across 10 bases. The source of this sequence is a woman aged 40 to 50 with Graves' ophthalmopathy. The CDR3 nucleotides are TGTGCCAGCAGCCTTAGCAGAGCGGGAGGGCTTGGGGCCAACGTCCTGACTTTC. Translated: CASSLSRAGGLGANVLTF.